This is a list of T cell receptor beta chains from one sample in a study of cytomegalovirus exposure and HLA in healthy donors. Clones were sequenced by immunoSEQ multiplex PCR, and TCRdb holds only the in-frame ones, with some missing. Among some 130,000 clones listed, roughly 10% were seen once. Material: PBMCs. Receptors originate from a middle-aged man in good health and CMV-seronegative. Both conserved end residues are part of each CDR3. D genes are given only for firm matches. For some rows the clone size is stated as once, few or many, or as a class when expanded; others skip it.

D	J	V	size	DNA	CDR3
.	TRBJ1-1	TRBV5-1	.	TGCGCCAGCAGCTTGGCAGGGGCCTACACTGAAGCTTTCTTT	CASSLAGAYTEAFF
TRBD2	TRBJ2-1	TRBV6-5	.	TGTGCCAGCAGTTATGGCGGGAGGTCGGGTGAGCAGTTCTTC	CASSYGGRSGEQFF
TRBD1	TRBJ2-3	TRBV28	few	TGTGCCAGCCGACAGGGGTCCCGGGATACGCAGTATTTT	CASRQGSRDTQYF
TRBD2	TRBJ2-3	TRBV30	few	TGTGCCTGGAGTGTCTTGCTAGCGGGGACCTTTGATACGCAGTATTTT	CAWSVLLAGTFDTQYF
TRBD1	TRBJ2-5	TRBV5-1	.	TGCGCCAGCAGCTGGGACAGGGAAGAGACCCAGTACTTC	CASSWDREETQYF
.	TRBJ2-7	TRBV7-9	few	TGTGCCAGCAGCCTCGGATGGGAGTCCTACGAGCAGTACTTC	CASSLGWESYEQYF
TRBD1	TRBJ1-5	TRBV5-4	few	TGTGCCAGCAGCCGGCAGGGGGTAGAGCAGCCCCAGCATTTT	CASSRQGVEQPQHF
.	TRBJ1-2	TRBV19	.	TGTGCCAGTACCGCGGACAGAAGCTATGGCTACACCTTC	CASTADRSYGYTF
.	TRBJ1-4	TRBV18	.	TGTGCCAGCTCACGGCGGGGCAAGGACGAAAAACTGTTTTTT	CASSRRGKDEKLFF
.	TRBJ1-1	TRBV6-4	few	TGTGCCAGCAGCGCGACAGCAATGAACACTGAAGCTTTCTTT	CASSATAMNTEAFF
.	TRBJ1-5	TRBV11-2	few	TGTGCCAGCAGCTTACAGGGCGATAGCAATCAGCCCCAGCATTTT	CASSLQGDSNQPQHF
.	TRBJ1-6	TRBV7-2	few	TGTGCCAGCAGCTTAGTCCGGTCACCCCTCCACTTT	CASSLVRSPLHF
.	TRBJ2-2	TRBV6-5	many	TGTGCCAGCAGGCCCCCGAGCGGAGACACCGGGGAGCTGTTTTTT	CASRPPSGDTGELFF
TRBD1	TRBJ1-2	TRBV6-6	few	TGTGCCAGCAGTGGGACAGGGGGCGCCCTGGATGGCTACACCTTC	CASSGTGGALDGYTF
TRBD1	TRBJ2-5	TRBV11-1	.	TGTGCCAGCAGCTTAGACAGGGGTGAGACCCAGTACTTC	CASSLDRGETQYF
TRBD2	TRBJ2-7	TRBV6-6	few	TGTGCCAGCAGCAACCGGGAGGGGAGCCCCTACGAGCAGTACTTC	CASSNREGSPYEQYF
.	TRBJ2-3	TRBV19	.	TGTGCCAGTAGCTCTAGCCCAGATACGCAGTATTTT	CASSSSPDTQYF
TRBD1	TRBJ1-1	TRBV18	few	TGTGCCAGCTCACCCGACAGGGTGCGTGTGAACACTGAAGCTTTCTTT	CASSPDRVRVNTEAFF
TRBD2	TRBJ2-3	TRBV5-4	few	TGTGCCAGCAGCGACGGGGGGTGGAATACGCAGTATTTT	CASSDGGWNTQYF
TRBD2	TRBJ2-5	TRBV2	.	TGTGCCAGCAGTCGAAGCGGGAGAAGAGGGGAGACCCAGTACTTC	CASSRSGRRGETQYF
.	TRBJ2-1	TRBV7-2	.	TGTGCCAGCAGCGGAGGGGCGGGACGGAGCTACAATGAGCAGTTCTTC	CASSGGAGRSYNEQFF
TRBD2	TRBJ2-1	TRBV6-4	few	TGTGCCAGCAGTGTCGCCACCTATAGCGGGGGGGGTTACAATGAGCAGTTCTTC	CASSVATYSGGGYNEQFF
TRBD1	TRBJ1-5	TRBV19	few	TGTGCCAGTAGTCAGGACAGGGTTCAGCCCCAGCATTTT	CASSQDRVQPQHF
.	TRBJ2-3	TRBV2	few	TGTGCCAGCAGAGGACTACTGGGGACAGATACGCAGTATTTT	CASRGLLGTDTQYF
.	TRBJ2-3	TRBV25-1	.	TGTGCCAGCAGTCCGTGGCAGGGTGGTAGCACAGATACGCAGTATTTT	CASSPWQGGSTDTQYF
TRBD2	TRBJ2-7	TRBV7-2	.	TGTGCCAGCAGACTACTAGCGGGGGCTGCGGAGCAGTACTTC	CASRLLAGAAEQYF
.	TRBJ2-1	TRBV7-2	many	TGTGCCAGCAGCTTAAGCTATGGTAGCCGTGAGCAGTTCTTC	CASSLSYGSREQFF
TRBD1	TRBJ2-3	TRBV19	.	TGTGCCAGTACCCCCGGACAGGGTGGAGATACGCAGTATTTT	CASTPGQGGDTQYF
.	TRBJ2-2	TRBV7-6	.	TGTGCCAGCAGCTTACGTCTGAACACCGGGGAGCTGTTTTTT	CASSLRLNTGELFF
.	TRBJ2-1	TRBV4-1	.	TGCGCCAGCGGCGGATTATGGGAGAGATCCTACAATGAGCAGTTCTTC	CASGGLWERSYNEQFF
.	TRBJ1-5	TRBV6-1	.	TGTGCCAGCAGAGACAGAGACCTCAATCAGCCCCAGCATTTT	CASRDRDLNQPQHF
.	TRBJ2-5	TRBV30	few	TGTGCCTGGAGTGTACAGCAAGAGACCCAGTACTTC	CAWSVQQETQYF
.	TRBJ1-2	TRBV2	few	TGTGCCAGCCGGGAGACTGCCGGGGGCTACACCTTC	CASRETAGGYTF
.	TRBJ2-3	TRBV5-4	few	TGTGCCAGCAGCTTGGTTCAGGCGGGAGATACGCAGTATTTT	CASSLVQAGDTQYF
.	TRBJ2-5	TRBV5-4	.	TGTGCCAGCAGCTTGGGGTATGGGGCAGATCAAGAGACCCAGTACTTC	CASSLGYGADQETQYF
.	TRBJ1-1	TRBV5-1	.	TGCGCCAGCAGCTTGGGACAAATGAACACTGAAGCTTTCTTT	CASSLGQMNTEAFF
.	TRBJ2-3	TRBV19	.	TGTGCCAGTAGTCCCCAGCCGCGGGGTACGTCAGATACGCAGTATTTT	CASSPQPRGTSDTQYF
TRBD1	TRBJ1-4	TRBV5-1	.	TGCGCCAGTTCCGGGACAGGGGACCCAACTAATGAAAAACTGTTTTTT	CASSGTGDPTNEKLFF
TRBD2	TRBJ2-7	TRBV10-3	few	TGTGCCATCAGTGGCGGGAGTTCCTACGAGCAGTACTTC	CAISGGSSYEQYF
TRBD1	TRBJ2-7	TRBV5-1	few	TGCGCCAGCAGCTTGGTCGGGCAGGGGGCCTACGAGCAGTACTTC	CASSLVGQGAYEQYF
TRBD2	TRBJ2-1	TRBV5-3	.	TGTGCCAGAAGCACTGCCGGGACTAGCTCCTACAATGAGCAGTTCTTC	CARSTAGTSSYNEQFF
TRBD2	TRBJ2-3	TRBV5-1	few	TGCGCCAGCGGACTCTTCAAGCGGGGGGTAGATACGCAGTATTTT	CASGLFKRGVDTQYF
TRBD1	TRBJ2-7	TRBV30	.	TGTGCCTGCGACAGGGGACAGGGGATCGGCGAGCAGTACTTC	CACDRGQGIGEQYF
.	TRBJ1-6	TRBV27	.	TGTGCCAGCAGAGCCCCGGGGAATTCACCCCTCCACTTT	CASRAPGNSPLHF
TRBD2	TRBJ2-7	TRBV5-1	few	TGCGCCAGCACCCCCAACGGGAGGTACGAGCAGTACTTC	CASTPNGRYEQYF
.	TRBJ2-2	TRBV6-5	few	TGTGCCAGCAGCCGCGACAGAACCGGGGAGCTGTTTTTT	CASSRDRTGELFF
.	TRBJ2-1	TRBV7-2	.	TGTGCCAGCAGCCTGCACAGAAATGAGCAGTTCTTC	CASSLHRNEQFF
TRBD1	TRBJ1-2	TRBV5-1	.	TGCGCCAGCAGCCCAACCGGGACAGGGATGAGTAGTGGCTACACCTTC	CASSPTGTGMSSGYTF
.	TRBJ1-2	TRBV28	.	TGTGCCAGCAGTCCTTACAGGACAGCTAACTATGGCTACACCTTC	CASSPYRTANYGYTF
.	TRBJ1-1	TRBV5-8	few	TGTGCCAGCAGCCAACAGGGTGGTACTGAAGCTTTCTTT	CASSQQGGTEAFF
TRBD1	TRBJ1-5	TRBV27	.	TGTGCCAGCAGTTTATCGGACAGGTCTCATCAGCCCCAGCATTTT	CASSLSDRSHQPQHF
.	TRBJ1-2	TRBV5-4	few	TGTGCCAGCAGCTTGGGACAGGAGGCGGTGGGGGGCTACACCTTC	CASSLGQEAVGGYTF
TRBD2	TRBJ2-1	TRBV2	.	TGTGCCAGCAGTCCAATCAGCGGGGGCACCAATGAGCAGTTCTTC	CASSPISGGTNEQFF
TRBD1	TRBJ1-3	TRBV5-8	.	TGTGCCAGCAGCTATCAAGCAGGGGGCTCTGGAAACACCATATATTTT	CASSYQAGGSGNTIYF
TRBD1	TRBJ1-4	TRBV5-1	.	TGCGCCAGCAGCCTGGGACAGGCCAAAGAAAAACTGTTTTTT	CASSLGQAKEKLFF
.	TRBJ2-6	TRBV9	.	TGTGCCAGCAAAGACCGGAGGGCCTCTGGGGCCAACGTCCTGACTTTC	CASKDRRASGANVLTF